A selection of T cell receptor beta chains follows, all from one sample in a study of human T cells and chemical hapten exposure. TCRdb used MiXCR to reprocess the RACE reads, holding one entry per CDR3 protein. The sample shows about 140,000 distinct CDR3 sequences, around 11% of them seen only once. Source: whole blood, taken in connection with sensitization to the hapten diphenylcyclopropenone (DPC). These receptors came from a woman between 50 and 59 years old with alopecia areata. Some clones in this sample may be carry-over from other donors' samples. Each CDR3 is given with its conserved first and last residue. Each record gives: clone size, J gene, V gene, D gene, CDR3 protein, CDR3 DNA. The D gene is left open where the match is weak. Size is stated for part of the rows, as once, few or many counts, or as a class when the clone is expanded.

once	TRBJ2-3	TRBV30	.	CAWSGGAGSTDTQYF	TGTGCCTGGAGTGGGGGGGCAGGAAGCACAGATACGCAGTATTTT
few	TRBJ2-5	TRBV7-9	TRBD1	CASSATGAQETQYF	TGTGCCAGCAGCGCCACAGGGGCCCAAGAGACCCAGTACTTC
many	TRBJ2-1	TRBV9	TRBD1	CASSNNPGQGLSEQFF	TGTGCCAGCAGCAATAACCCGGGACAGGGTTTGAGTGAGCAGTTCTTC
.	TRBJ2-3	TRBV15	TRBD2	CATSRPGGADTQYF	TGTGCCACCAGCAGACCTGGGGGGGCAGATACGCAGTATTTT
many	TRBJ1-6	TRBV12-3/TRBV12-4	.	CASSLLGGESPLHF	TGTGCCAGCAGTTTATTAGGGGGGGAATCACCCCTCCACTTT
few	TRBJ1-2	TRBV20-1	.	CSARHSGYTF	TGCAGTGCTAGACATAGTGGCTACACCTTC
many	TRBJ2-5	TRBV3-1	TRBD2	CASSRGLAETQYF	TGTGCCAGCAGCCGCGGACTAGCGGAGACCCAGTACTTC
few	TRBJ1-1	TRBV5-1	.	CASSLVLRGGTEAFF	TGCGCCAGCAGCTTGGTGCTCAGGGGCGGGACTGAAGCTTTCTTT
.	TRBJ2-7	TRBV12-3/TRBV12-4	TRBD2	CASRASGRGSEQYF	TGTGCCAGCAGGGCTAGCGGGAGAGGGAGTGAGCAGTACTTC
few	TRBJ1-1	TRBV12-3/TRBV12-4	.	CASTTQLGTREAFF	TGTGCCAGCACAACTCAGCTGGGTACTAGAGAAGCTTTCTTT
many	TRBJ2-1	TRBV6-1	.	CASRGLGVEQFF	TGTGCCAGCAGGGGATTGGGAGTTGAGCAGTTCTTC
many	TRBJ1-1	TRBV19	.	CASSTETPHTEAFF	TGTGCCAGTAGTACCGAGACGCCTCACACTGAAGCTTTCTTT
.	TRBJ2-7	TRBV28	TRBD2	CASSPLTSGRAKKAYEQYF	TGTGCCAGCAGCCCCCTTACTAGCGGGAGGGCCAAGAAAGCCTACGAGCAGTACTTC
.	TRBJ2-1	TRBV28	.	CATTLFYEQFF	TGTGCCACCACTTTATTTTACGAGCAGTTCTTC
.	TRBJ2-7	TRBV5-1	TRBD2	CASSTSVSYEQYF	TGCGCCAGCAGTACTAGCGTTTCCTACGAGCAGTACTTC
.	TRBJ2-5	TRBV7-2	.	CASSNGQKETQYF	TGTGCCAGCAGCAACGGACAGAAAGAGACCCAGTACTTC
.	TRBJ2-3	TRBV7-8	TRBD2	CASSPTRTSGQSTDTQYF	TGTGCCAGCAGCCCTACCCGGACTAGCGGACAAAGCACAGATACGCAGTATTTT